This is a list of T cell receptor beta chains from one sample in a study of T-cell memory formation after mild COVID-19. TCRdb independently ran MiXCR on the 5' RACE reads; one entry per CDR3 protein. This table has 250,000 to 350,000 distinct CDR3 sequences, around 15% appearing once. The material sequenced was PBMCs or a T cell subset sorted from them (not recorded which). The receptor set was obtained from a man aged 18-30 years who had mild COVID-19 (a few samples of this study predate the infection). Cell type and time point are not known. Both conserved end residues are part of each CDR3. Fields, in order: CDR3 DNA, CDR3 protein, D gene, J gene, V gene, clone size. A D gene is named only where the DNA matches it firmly. Where a row states a size, it is once, few, many or the class of an expanded clone; other rows omit it.

TGCGCCAGCAGCTACCTAGCTTACAATGAGCAGTTCTTC CASSYLAYNEQFF . TRBJ2-1 TRBV5-1 few
TGCGCCAGCAGCCCGCAGGGGAATTCACCCCTCCACTTT CASSPQGNSPLHF . TRBJ1-6 TRBV4-3 few
TGTGCCAGCGAACAGGGTAACAAAAACATTCAGTACTTC CASEQGNKNIQYF . TRBJ2-4 TRBV7-9 .
TGCAGCGTTGAAGACAGGTTCCAAGAGACCCAGTACTTC CSVEDRFQETQYF . TRBJ2-5 TRBV29-1 .
TGTGCCAGCAGCCAAGATCTGCAGGGGGCTTATCAGCCCCAGCATTTT CASSQDLQGAYQPQHF TRBD1 TRBJ1-5 TRBV4-2 many
TGTGCCAGCAGCCACGGTGGGGGGCTAGCACAAGATACGCAGTATTTT CASSHGGGLAQDTQYF . TRBJ2-3 TRBV3-1 .
TGTGCCAGCAGCCAACCCGGGACAGGCCCTGAGGCAAGCAATCAGCCCCAGCATTTT CASSQPGTGPEASNQPQHF TRBD1 TRBJ1-5 TRBV4-2 few
TGCAGTGCTAGAGCGACAGGCCCTCGCGACGAGCAGTACTTC CSARATGPRDEQYF . TRBJ2-7 TRBV20-1 many
TGTGCCAGCACTACGGGACCGATCTCCTACGAGCAGTACTTC CASTTGPISYEQYF . TRBJ2-7 TRBV6-1 .
TGTGCCAGCAGCCAGAGGACAGAAGTCACTGAAGCTTTCTTT CASSQRTEVTEAFF . TRBJ1-1 TRBV3-1 .
TGTGCCAGCAATAATTCGGGGAGGTCACCCCTCCACTTT CASNNSGRSPLHF . TRBJ1-6 TRBV12-3/TRBV12-4 few
TGTGCCAGCAGTATCGCCGGGGGTGTGGGCAATCAGCCCCAGCATTTT CASSIAGGVGNQPQHF . TRBJ1-5 TRBV6-6 few
TGCGCCAGCAGCCAAGCGCCGGGGGCGGATGAAAAACTGTTTTTT CASSQAPGADEKLFF . TRBJ1-4 TRBV4-1 .
TGTGCCAGCAACCGAGGTGGAGGGGCGGGGGAGACCCAGTACTTC CASNRGGGAGETQYF . TRBJ2-5 TRBV27 .
TGTGCCATCAGTGTAGCGAAAGAGTCTGAAGCTTTCTTT CAISVAKESEAFF . TRBJ1-1 TRBV10-3 .
TGTGCCAGCAGCGTTGGGACGACGGGGGGGGAGACCCAGTACTTC CASSVGTTGGETQYF TRBD2 TRBJ2-5 TRBV11-2 few
TGTGCCAGCAGTTTAAACCCGGGACGAGAGACCCAGTACTTC CASSLNPGRETQYF . TRBJ2-5 TRBV12-3/TRBV12-4 .
TGTGCCAGCAGTTACTCGAACACGCAGTATTTT CASSYSNTQYF . TRBJ2-3 TRBV6-2/TRBV6-3 few
TGTGCCAGCAGCCCCGGGACAGGTATCAGTGGGCAGTTCTTC CASSPGTGISGQFF TRBD1 TRBJ2-1 TRBV2 .
TGTGCCAGCAGTTACTCGACGGCCAGGGGGTCCTACAATGAGCAGTTCTTC CASSYSTARGSYNEQFF TRBD1 TRBJ2-1 TRBV6-2/TRBV6-3 few
TGCAGTGCTTTGACAGCTAACTATGGCTACACCTTC CSALTANYGYTF . TRBJ1-2 TRBV20-1 few
TGCAGTGCTAGAGCGGGACTCTCCAGCGAGTACTTC CSARAGLSSEYF . TRBJ2-7 TRBV20-1 few
TGCGCCAGCAGAGAGGGAGGGGGAGTTGGCACTGAAGCTTTCTTT CASREGGGVGTEAFF . TRBJ1-1 TRBV5-1 few
TGTGCCAGCAGCCAACGGGATGGGGAGCAGTTCTTC CASSQRDGEQFF . TRBJ2-1 TRBV11-3 few
TGCGCCAGCAGCCAAGACGGGCTTAGTTGGGGCACAGATACGCAGTATTTT CASSQDGLSWGTDTQYF . TRBJ2-3 TRBV4-3 .
TGTGCCAGCAGTGACTCCGGCGGGGAGCAGTTCTTC CASSDSGGEQFF . TRBJ2-1 TRBV6-4 few
TGTGCCAGCAGCGCCAGTCGGGCGGACACTGAAGCTTTCTTT CASSASRADTEAFF . TRBJ1-1 TRBV9 many
TGTGCCAGCAGTTACTCGATCTCTTTTCGGACAGGGGATGGGTACTATGGCTACACCTTC CASSYSISFRTGDGYYGYTF TRBD1 TRBJ1-2 TRBV6-5 .
TGCGCCAGCAGCCAAGTATCCAGGGGGAGGAGAAGGCCTGAAGCTTTCTTT CASSQVSRGRRRPEAFF TRBD1 TRBJ1-1 TRBV4-1 .
TGTGCCAGCAGTCGAAGCGGGGCTACCTACAATGAGCAGTTCTTC CASSRSGATYNEQFF TRBD2 TRBJ2-1 TRBV6-2/TRBV6-3 .
TGTGCCATCCCCCAGGGAGATACGCAGTATTTT CAIPQGDTQYF . TRBJ2-3 TRBV28 few
TGCAGTGCTAGAGGGGACAGCGGGGGGGCCGATACGCAGTATTTT CSARGDSGGADTQYF TRBD2 TRBJ2-3 TRBV20-1 many
TGCGCCAGCAGCTTTAACAGGTGGGGACACTACGAGCAGTACTTC CASSFNRWGHYEQYF . TRBJ2-7 TRBV5-1 few
TGTGCCAGCAGTTTAGGGGCAGGGGGCACGCGGGAGCAGTTCTTC CASSLGAGGTREQFF TRBD1 TRBJ2-1 TRBV28 many
TGTGCCAGCAGCGTAAGACCGGGACAGTATGAGCAGTTCTTC CASSVRPGQYEQFF TRBD1 TRBJ2-1 TRBV9 many
TGTGCCAGCAGTGTAGGGGGCAATGAGCAGTTCTTC CASSVGGNEQFF . TRBJ2-1 TRBV2 many
TGTGCCAGCAGTTTTCCCGGGGGGCAATCACGTGTCACCGGGGAGCTGTTTTTT CASSFPGGQSRVTGELFF . TRBJ2-2 TRBV12-3/TRBV12-4 few
TGTGCCAGCAGAGATTTCGATGAGCAGTTCTTC CASRDFDEQFF . TRBJ2-1 TRBV7-9 few
TGTGCCAGCAAAATCGAGGAAAACACTGAAGCTTTCTTT CASKIEENTEAFF . TRBJ1-1 TRBV2 .
TGTGCCAGCAGTTCGGCAGGGGGTAATCAGCCCGAGCATTTT CASSSAGGNQPEHF TRBD1 TRBJ1-5 TRBV12-3/TRBV12-4 .
TGTGCCAGCACTGGAGTCGACTCCTACAATGAGCAGTTCTTC CASTGVDSYNEQFF . TRBJ2-1 TRBV25-1 .
TGTGCCAGCAGTGAGGGTGGGCCAAATGGCTACACCTTC CASSEGGPNGYTF . TRBJ1-2 TRBV6-4 few
TGCGCCAGCATGGATGGTTATAACAATGAGCAGTTCTTC CASMDGYNNEQFF . TRBJ2-1 TRBV10-2 .
TGTGCCAGCAGCTCAGCTAGCGGGGGGTCCACCGGGGAGCTGTTTTTT CASSSASGGSTGELFF TRBD2 TRBJ2-2 TRBV7-3 few
TGTGCCAGCAGCCCACTAGCGGGAGGAATCTCCTACGAGCAGTACTTC CASSPLAGGISYEQYF TRBD2 TRBJ2-7 TRBV6-5 .
TGTGCCAGCTCACCTAGTCCCGGGACACTCTATGGCTACACCTTC CASSPSPGTLYGYTF . TRBJ1-2 TRBV18 .
TGTGCCAGCTCACCTGGGTCGGAAAATGAAAAACTGTTTTTT CASSPGSENEKLFF . TRBJ1-4 TRBV18 few
TGTGCCAGCAGCCTTACCGGGGGACCCACAGATACGCAGTATTTT CASSLTGGPTDTQYF . TRBJ2-3 TRBV9 .
TGTGCCAGCAGCTTAGCGCCGGACTACGAGCAGTACTTC CASSLAPDYEQYF . TRBJ2-7 TRBV7-2 few